These 3 T cell receptor beta chains originate from one sample sequenced in a study of blood T cell repertoires in COVID-19. Libraries were prepared by immunoSEQ multiplex PCR; TCRdb keeps only in-frame clonotypes and omits some of them. The repertoire includes 200,000 to 250,000 clones, about 85% of them detected once, and roughly 10% sits in the top ten. Source material: peripheral blood. The receptor set was obtained from a woman in her fifties or sixties with COVID-19, enrolled during active disease.

The V call is TRBV28, the J call TRBJ1-6, with a weak D call TRBD1 (6 bases). This CDR3 has 17 residues. Germline V gives CDR1 MDHEN, CDR2 SYDVKM. The V gene lost 5 bases and the J gene lost 9 bases, with 23 bases spanning the gap. The CDR3 region is CASSPYSQGLVGSPLHF. DNA for the CDR3: TGTGCCAGCAGTCCATATTCCCAGGGGCTGGTAGGTTCACCCCTCCACTTT.

V usage is TRBV10-3 and J usage is TRBJ2-7, with 12 bases identical to TRBD1. In germline, CDR1 is ENHRY, CDR2 SYGVKD. There are 16 residues in the CDR3. V lost 8 bases and J lost 0; bases outside the gene matches: 8. The CDR3 sequence: CAISGTGGASSYEQYF. The CDR3 DNA is TGTGCCATCTCCGGGACAGGGGGCGCCAGCTCCTACGAGCAGTACTTC.

This sequence joins TRBV30 and TRBJ2-1; a possible D gene is TRBD1 (6 bases). The germline V gene encodes CDR1 GTSNPN and CDR2 SVGIG (reference sequence). With 4 bases removed from V and 3 bases from J, the gap between germline ends came to 10 bases. The CDR3 consists of 13 residues. The CDR3 DNA follows: TGTGCCTGGAACGGACAGTTCTACAATGAGCAGTTCTTC. It encodes CAWNGQFYNEQFF.